These T cell receptor beta chains were read from a single sample in a study of blood T cell repertoires in COVID-19. Assay used: immunoSEQ multiplex PCR; TCRdb lists only in-frame clones, some missing. The repertoire holds about 260,000 clones, with 65% to 90% as singletons. Sample: peripheral blood. The receptor set was obtained from a human donor in a cohort sampled during active COVID-19. Both conserved end residues are trimmed from each CDR3. The order of the fields is V gene, J gene, CDR3 protein.

V gene: TRBV19; J gene: TRBJ2-3; CDR3 protein: ASSSGTLRTDTQY
V gene: TRBV5-1; J gene: TRBJ2-7; CDR3 protein: ASRGLSGSQTHEQY
V gene: TRBV4-1; J gene: TRBJ2-7; CDR3 protein: ASSQGGGSYEQY
V gene: TRBV10-3; J gene: TRBJ2-7; CDR3 protein: AISLGQASSYEQY
V gene: TRBV9; J gene: TRBJ1-2; CDR3 protein: ASSADTHSNYGYT
V gene: TRBV30; J gene: TRBJ1-3; CDR3 protein: AWSSRYRSGNTIY
V gene: TRBV7-2; J gene: TRBJ2-3; CDR3 protein: ASSLGLAGDTQY
V gene: TRBV28; J gene: TRBJ1-5; CDR3 protein: ASRPYRGSNQPQH
V gene: TRBV29-1; J gene: TRBJ2-5; CDR3 protein: SGRLDQETQY
V gene: TRBV14; J gene: TRBJ2-3; CDR3 protein: ASSQEGRGDTQY
V gene: TRBV6-1; J gene: TRBJ2-7; CDR3 protein: ASSETPLRAGMTPGEQY
V gene: TRBV7-9; J gene: TRBJ2-7; CDR3 protein: ASRKDRVSYEQY
V gene: TRBV11-2; J gene: TRBJ1-1; CDR3 protein: ASSSGQNTEAF
V gene: TRBV5-8; J gene: TRBJ2-5; CDR3 protein: ASSFDRVQY
V gene: TRBV10-3; J gene: TRBJ2-3; CDR3 protein: ATAVGGPEDTQY
V gene: TRBV2; J gene: TRBJ1-1; CDR3 protein: ASSEIEDTEAF
V gene: TRBV28; J gene: TRBJ2-5; CDR3 protein: ASSNQYQETQY
V gene: TRBV18; J gene: TRBJ2-5; CDR3 protein: ASSPSDGPGTQY
V gene: TRBV11-2; J gene: TRBJ2-6; CDR3 protein: ASNPLVSGANVLT
V gene: TRBV5-1; J gene: TRBJ2-7; CDR3 protein: ASSREQISVYEQY
V gene: TRBV5-1; J gene: TRBJ1-2; CDR3 protein: ASSLEGAYGYT
V gene: TRBV5-4; J gene: TRBJ1-4; CDR3 protein: ASNLQGAGEKLF
V gene: TRBV7-9; J gene: TRBJ1-5; CDR3 protein: ASSAGTGNQPQH
V gene: TRBV19; J gene: TRBJ2-2; CDR3 protein: ASSISGTLNTGELF
V gene: TRBV7-8; J gene: TRBJ2-1; CDR3 protein: ASSPSPNEQF
V gene: TRBV3-1/TRBV3-2; J gene: TRBJ2-5; CDR3 protein: ASSPYGGETQY
V gene: TRBV11-2; J gene: TRBJ2-1; CDR3 protein: ASSPRRGGNEQF
V gene: TRBV29-1; J gene: TRBJ1-2; CDR3 protein: SATPDTRYGYT
V gene: TRBV23-1; J gene: TRBJ2-7; CDR3 protein: ASSLGLAGPDEQY
V gene: TRBV9; J gene: TRBJ1-2; CDR3 protein: ASSSHLGTNYGYT
V gene: TRBV4-1; J gene: TRBJ2-7; CDR3 protein: ASSQAGGRISEQY
V gene: TRBV11-2; J gene: TRBJ1-2; CDR3 protein: ASSSEVPNYGYT
V gene: TRBV29-1; J gene: TRBJ2-1; CDR3 protein: SVGGGSGEQF
V gene: TRBV11-2; J gene: TRBJ2-6; CDR3 protein: ASSFGALASGANVLT
V gene: TRBV28; J gene: TRBJ2-4; CDR3 protein: ASSPALGLAGAGDIQY
V gene: TRBV5-4; J gene: TRBJ2-7; CDR3 protein: ASSLDPSYEQY
V gene: TRBV19; J gene: TRBJ1-5; CDR3 protein: ATRQGLYNQPQH
V gene: TRBV18; J gene: TRBJ1-2; CDR3 protein: ASSQGGDYGYT
V gene: TRBV20-1; J gene: TRBJ2-1; CDR3 protein: SAEDNEQF
V gene: TRBV19; J gene: TRBJ2-3; CDR3 protein: ASSMGGFNTQY
V gene: TRBV7-9; J gene: TRBJ2-1; CDR3 protein: ASSLVPADEQF
V gene: TRBV5-6; J gene: TRBJ2-1; CDR3 protein: ASSLETGVYNEQF
V gene: TRBV7-7; J gene: TRBJ2-3; CDR3 protein: ASSPTPTTRTDTQY
V gene: TRBV10-3; J gene: TRBJ1-2; CDR3 protein: AISDDVGAYGYT
V gene: TRBV18; J gene: TRBJ1-2; CDR3 protein: ASSPKAGAGGYT
V gene: TRBV5-1; J gene: TRBJ2-7; CDR3 protein: ASSQDSYEQY
V gene: TRBV7-2; J gene: TRBJ2-1; CDR3 protein: ASSFQGVNEQF
V gene: TRBV11-2; J gene: TRBJ2-7; CDR3 protein: ASSLSPRGSSYEQY
V gene: TRBV14; J gene: TRBJ2-7; CDR3 protein: ASSRKLGQGGYEQY
V gene: TRBV6-6; J gene: TRBJ2-3; CDR3 protein: ASSYLGGVSDTQY
V gene: TRBV11-2; J gene: TRBJ2-6; CDR3 protein: ASSPLAGANVLT
V gene: TRBV2; J gene: TRBJ1-2; CDR3 protein: AMGGSGYT
V gene: TRBV9; J gene: TRBJ2-7; CDR3 protein: ASSGVLGTGIPEQY
V gene: TRBV19; J gene: TRBJ1-2; CDR3 protein: ASSIERAFYGYT
V gene: TRBV7-2; J gene: TRBJ1-1; CDR3 protein: ASSLQALNTEAF
V gene: TRBV2; J gene: TRBJ2-5; CDR3 protein: ASSAGSGGLEETQY
V gene: TRBV6-5; J gene: TRBJ2-7; CDR3 protein: ASRVNTGASYEQY
V gene: TRBV4-2; J gene: TRBJ2-3; CDR3 protein: ASSQEWPERELTDTQY
V gene: TRBV6-5; J gene: TRBJ1-6; CDR3 protein: ASSYSGRGVSPLH